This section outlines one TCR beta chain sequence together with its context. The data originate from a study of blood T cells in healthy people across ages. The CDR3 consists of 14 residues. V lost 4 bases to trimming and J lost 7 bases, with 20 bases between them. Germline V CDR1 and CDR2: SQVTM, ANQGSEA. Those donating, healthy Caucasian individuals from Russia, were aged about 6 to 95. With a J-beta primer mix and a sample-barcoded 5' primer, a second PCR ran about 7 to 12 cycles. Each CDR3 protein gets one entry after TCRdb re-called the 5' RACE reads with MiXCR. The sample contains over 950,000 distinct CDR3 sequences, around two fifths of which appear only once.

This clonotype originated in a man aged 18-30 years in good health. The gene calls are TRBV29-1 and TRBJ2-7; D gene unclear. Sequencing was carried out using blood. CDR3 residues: CSVALSGLLNEQYF. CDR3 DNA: TGCAGCGTTGCCCTATCCGGATTACTCAATGAGCAGTACTTC.